Sequencing of this T cell receptor beta chain was carried out in a study of early T cells in non-severe SARS-CoV-2 infection. Germline V gene data show CDR1 as SSHAT and CDR2 as FNYEAQ (reference sequence). This CDR3 contains 13 residues. Deletions cut 4 bases from V and 5 bases from J, with 9 bases between. This clonotype was recorded once. Separate cDNA molecules each had unique molecular identifiers attached to them. Via MiXCR, TCRdb re-called the 5' RACE reads, giving one row per CDR3 protein. The sample consists of some 59,000 distinct CDR3 sequences, approximately 9.9% of them appearing once. The chain employs TRBV7-7 and TRBJ2-1, with D perhaps matching TRBD1 or TRBD2 (5 bases each). Sample: whole blood. The clonotype originates from an adult who was a healthcare worker with PCR-confirmed SARS-CoV-2 infection or an uninfected control (not recorded which). The CDR3, as DNA: TGTGCCAGCAGCTCGGGACCCCACAATGAGCAGTTCTTC. This gives the protein CASSSGPHNEQFF.